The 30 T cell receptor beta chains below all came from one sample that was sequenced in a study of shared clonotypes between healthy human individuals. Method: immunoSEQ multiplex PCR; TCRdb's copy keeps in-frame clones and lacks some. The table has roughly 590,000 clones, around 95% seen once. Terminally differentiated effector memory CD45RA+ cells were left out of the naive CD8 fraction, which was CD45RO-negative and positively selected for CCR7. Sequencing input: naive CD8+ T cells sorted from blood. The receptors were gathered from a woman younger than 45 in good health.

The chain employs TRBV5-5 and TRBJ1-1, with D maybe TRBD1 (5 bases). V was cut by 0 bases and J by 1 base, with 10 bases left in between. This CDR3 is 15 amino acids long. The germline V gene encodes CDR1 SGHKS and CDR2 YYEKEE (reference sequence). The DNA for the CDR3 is TGTGCCAGCAGCTTGGGTCGTGGGGGGAACACTGAAGCTTTCTTT. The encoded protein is CASSLGRGGNTEAFF.

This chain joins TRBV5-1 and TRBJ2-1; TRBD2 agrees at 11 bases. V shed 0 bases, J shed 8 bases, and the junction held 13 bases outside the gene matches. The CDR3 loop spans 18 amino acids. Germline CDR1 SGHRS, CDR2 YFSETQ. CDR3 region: CASSLEPLAGGMPDEQFF. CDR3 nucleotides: TGCGCCAGCAGCTTGGAACCCCTAGCGGGAGGCATGCCGGATGAGCAGTTCTTC. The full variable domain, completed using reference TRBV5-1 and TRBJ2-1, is KAGVTQTPRYLIKTRGQQVTLSCSPISGHRSVSWYQQTPGQGLQFLFEYFSETQRNKGNFPGRFSGRQFSNSRSEMNVSTLELGDSALYLCASSLEPLAGGMPDEQFFGPGTRLTVL.

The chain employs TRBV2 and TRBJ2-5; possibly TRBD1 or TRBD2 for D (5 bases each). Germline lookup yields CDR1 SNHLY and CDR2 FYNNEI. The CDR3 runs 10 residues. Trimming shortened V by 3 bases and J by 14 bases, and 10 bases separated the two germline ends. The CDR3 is CASSDWDGYF. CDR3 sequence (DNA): TGTGCCAGCAGTGATTGGGACGGATACTTC. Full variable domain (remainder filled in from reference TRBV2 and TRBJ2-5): EPEVTQTPSHQVTQMGQEVILRCVPISNHLYFYWYRQILGQKVEFLVSFYNNEISEKSEIFDDQFSVERPDGSNFTLKIRSTKLEDSAMYFCASSDWDGYFGPGTRLLVL.

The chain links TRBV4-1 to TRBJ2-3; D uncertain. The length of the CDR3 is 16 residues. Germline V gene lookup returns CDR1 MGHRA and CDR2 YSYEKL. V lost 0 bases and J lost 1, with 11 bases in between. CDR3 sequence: CASSQDPAVRTDTQYF. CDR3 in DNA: TGCGCCAGCAGCCAAGATCCAGCAGTTCGCACAGATACGCAGTATTTT.

CDR3 DNA sequence: TGTGCCAGCAGTCTCGACAGGCCCCATCAGCCCCAGCATTTT. It translates to CASSLDRPHQPQHF. This sequence joins TRBV28 and TRBJ1-5; weak D call: TRBD1 (6 bases). Between the trimmed V and J ends, which lost 5 bases and 5 bases, there was a span of 13 bases. This CDR3 contains 14 residues. Germline CDR1 reads MDHEN; CDR2 reads SYDVKM. The variable domain in full, completed from reference TRBV28 and TRBJ1-5, reads DVKVTQSSRYLVKRTGEKVFLECVQDMDHENMFWYRQDPGLGLRLIYFSYDVKMKEKGDIPEGYSVSREKKERFSLILESASTNQTSMYLCASSLDRPHQPQHFGDGTRLSIL.

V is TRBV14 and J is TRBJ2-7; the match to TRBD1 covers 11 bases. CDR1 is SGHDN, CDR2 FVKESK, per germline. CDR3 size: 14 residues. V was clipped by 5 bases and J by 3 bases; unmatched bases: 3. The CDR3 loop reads CASSIGTGGYEQYF. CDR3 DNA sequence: TGTGCCAGCAGCATTGGGACAGGGGGCTACGAGCAGTACTTC. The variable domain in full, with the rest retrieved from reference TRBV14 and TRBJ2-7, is EAGVTQFPSHSVIEKGQTVTLRCDPISGHDNLYWYRRVMGKEIKFLLHFVKESKQDESGMPNNRFLAERTGGTYSTLKVQPAELEDSGVYFCASSIGTGGYEQYFGPGTRLTVT.

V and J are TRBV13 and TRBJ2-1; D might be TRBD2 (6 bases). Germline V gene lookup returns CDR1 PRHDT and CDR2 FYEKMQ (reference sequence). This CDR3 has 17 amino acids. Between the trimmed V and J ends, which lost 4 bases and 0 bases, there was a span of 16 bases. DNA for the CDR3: TGTGCCAGCAGCTCCCCTGGGGGAGCGGGCTCCTACAATGAGCAGTTCTTC. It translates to CASSSPGGAGSYNEQFF.

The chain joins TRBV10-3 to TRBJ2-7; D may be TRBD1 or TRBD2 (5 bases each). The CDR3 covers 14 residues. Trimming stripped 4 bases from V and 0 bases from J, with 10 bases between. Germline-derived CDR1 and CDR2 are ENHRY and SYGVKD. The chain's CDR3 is CAISGRDASYEQYF. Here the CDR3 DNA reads TGTGCCATCAGTGGAAGGGACGCCTCCTACGAGCAGTACTTC.

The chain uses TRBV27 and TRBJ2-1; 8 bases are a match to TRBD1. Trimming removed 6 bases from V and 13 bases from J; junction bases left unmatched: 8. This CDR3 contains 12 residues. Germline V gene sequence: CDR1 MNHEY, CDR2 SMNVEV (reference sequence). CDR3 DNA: TGTGCCAGCAGGACAGGGGCCACCTTACAGTTCTTC. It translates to CASRTGATLQFF.

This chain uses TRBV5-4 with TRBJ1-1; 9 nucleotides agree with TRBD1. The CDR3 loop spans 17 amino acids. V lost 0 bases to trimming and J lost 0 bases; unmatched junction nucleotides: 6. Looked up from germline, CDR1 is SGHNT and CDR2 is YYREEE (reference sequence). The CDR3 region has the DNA TGTGCCAGCAGCTTGGGGACAGGGGCCAGGATGAACACTGAAGCTTTCTTT. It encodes CASSLGTGARMNTEAFF. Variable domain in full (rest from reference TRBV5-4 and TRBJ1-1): ETGVTQSPTHLIKTRGQQVTLRCSSQSGHNTVSWYQQALGQGPQFIFQYYREEENGRGNFPPRFSGLQFPNYSSELNVNALELDDSALYLCASSLGTGARMNTEAFFGQGTRLTVV.

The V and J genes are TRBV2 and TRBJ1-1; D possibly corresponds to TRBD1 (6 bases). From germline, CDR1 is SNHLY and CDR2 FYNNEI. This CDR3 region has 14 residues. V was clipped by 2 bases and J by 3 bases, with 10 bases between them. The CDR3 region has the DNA TGTGCCAGCAGTGAATGGCAGGGGTACACTGAAGCTTTCTTT. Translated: CASSEWQGYTEAFF. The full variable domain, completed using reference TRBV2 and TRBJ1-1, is EPEVTQTPSHQVTQMGQEVILRCVPISNHLYFYWYRQILGQKVEFLVSFYNNEISEKSEIFDDQFSVERPDGSNFTLKIRSTKLEDSAMYFCASSEWQGYTEAFFGQGTRLTVV.

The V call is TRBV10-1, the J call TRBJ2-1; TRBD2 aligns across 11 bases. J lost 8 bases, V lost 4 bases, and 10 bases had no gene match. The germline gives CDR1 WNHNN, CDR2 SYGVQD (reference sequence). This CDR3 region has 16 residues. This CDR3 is CASSGRLAGKVDEQFF. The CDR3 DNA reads TGCGCCAGCAGTGGGAGACTAGCGGGAAAGGTTGATGAGCAGTTCTTC.

CDR3 residues: CAISTRGDGQPQHF. The CDR3 DNA sequence: TGTGCCATCAGTACTCGGGGCGACGGGCAGCCCCAGCATTTT. This chain uses TRBV10-3 with TRBJ1-5, with D perhaps matching TRBD1 (5 bases). Germline V gives CDR1 ENHRY, CDR2 SYGVKD. V lost 5 bases and J 7 bases, leaving 15 bases between the germline ends. The CDR3 extends over 14 amino acids.

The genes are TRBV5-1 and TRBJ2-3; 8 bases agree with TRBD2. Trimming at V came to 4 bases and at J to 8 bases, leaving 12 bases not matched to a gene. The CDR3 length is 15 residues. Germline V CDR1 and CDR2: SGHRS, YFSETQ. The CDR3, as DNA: TGCGCCAGCAGCCCCACGGGAGGGGAACGGCGTACGCAGTATTTT. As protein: CASSPTGGERRTQYF.

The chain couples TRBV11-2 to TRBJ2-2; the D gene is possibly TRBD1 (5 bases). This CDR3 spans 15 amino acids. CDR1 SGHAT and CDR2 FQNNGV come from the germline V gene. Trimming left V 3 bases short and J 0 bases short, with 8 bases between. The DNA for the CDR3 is TGTGCCAGCAGCTTTCAGGGTGCGAACACCGGGGAGCTGTTTTTT. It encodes CASSFQGANTGELFF.

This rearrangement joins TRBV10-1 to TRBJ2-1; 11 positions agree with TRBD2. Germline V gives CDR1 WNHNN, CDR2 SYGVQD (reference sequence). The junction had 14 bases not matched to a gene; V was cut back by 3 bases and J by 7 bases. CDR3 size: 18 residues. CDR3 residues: CASSDDPTTSGSGNEQFF. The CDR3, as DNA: TGCGCCAGCAGTGATGACCCGACTACTAGCGGGAGTGGGAATGAGCAGTTCTTC.

CDR3 nucleotides: TGTGCCAGCAGCCCAACGTCCGCCTCCTACGAGCAGTACTTC. This sequence encodes CASSPTSASYEQYF. The rearrangement links TRBV13 to TRBJ2-7; no definite D call. The germline gives CDR1 PRHDT, CDR2 FYEKMQ (reference sequence). The CDR3 runs 14 residues. Trimming pared 5 bases from V and 0 bases from J, leaving 11 bases between.

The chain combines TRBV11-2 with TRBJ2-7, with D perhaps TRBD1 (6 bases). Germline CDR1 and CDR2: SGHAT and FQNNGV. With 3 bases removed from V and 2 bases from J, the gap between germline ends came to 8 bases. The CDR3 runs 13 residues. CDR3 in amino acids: CASSFGQTYEQYF. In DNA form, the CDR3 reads TGTGCCAGCAGCTTCGGACAGACCTACGAGCAGTACTTC.

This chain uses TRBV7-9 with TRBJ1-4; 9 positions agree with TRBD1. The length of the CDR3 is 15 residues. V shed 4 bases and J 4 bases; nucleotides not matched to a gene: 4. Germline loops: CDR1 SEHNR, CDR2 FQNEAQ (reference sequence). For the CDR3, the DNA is TGTGCCAGCAGCTCGGTGACAGGGGGTAATGAAAAACTGTTTTTT. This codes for CASSSVTGGNEKLFF.

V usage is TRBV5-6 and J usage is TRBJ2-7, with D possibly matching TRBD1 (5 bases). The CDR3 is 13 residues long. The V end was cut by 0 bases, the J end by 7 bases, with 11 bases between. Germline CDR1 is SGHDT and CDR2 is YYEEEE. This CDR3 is CASSLGSSGEQYF. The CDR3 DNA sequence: TGTGCCAGCAGCTTGGGAAGCTCAGGGGAGCAGTACTTC.

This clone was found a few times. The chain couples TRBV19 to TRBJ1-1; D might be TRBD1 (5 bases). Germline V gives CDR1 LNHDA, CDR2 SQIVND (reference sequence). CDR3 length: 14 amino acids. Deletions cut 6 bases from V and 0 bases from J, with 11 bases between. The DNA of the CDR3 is TGTGCCAGTAGGACCGGGACGGTGAACACTGAAGCTTTCTTT. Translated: CASRTGTVNTEAFF.

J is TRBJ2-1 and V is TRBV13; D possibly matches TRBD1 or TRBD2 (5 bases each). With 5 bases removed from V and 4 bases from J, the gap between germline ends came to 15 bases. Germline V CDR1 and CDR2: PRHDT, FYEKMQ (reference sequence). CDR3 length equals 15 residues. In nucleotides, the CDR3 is TGTGCCAGCAGCCCGGGGCTAGTGAATTACAATGAGCAGTTCTTC. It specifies CASSPGLVNYNEQFF.

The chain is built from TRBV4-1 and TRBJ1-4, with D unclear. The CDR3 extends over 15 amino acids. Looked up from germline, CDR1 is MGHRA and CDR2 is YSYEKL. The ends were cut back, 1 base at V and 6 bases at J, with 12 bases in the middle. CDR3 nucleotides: TGCGCCAGCAGCCAAGTTAAGATGGAGGATGAAAAACTGTTTTTT. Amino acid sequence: CASSQVKMEDEKLFF.

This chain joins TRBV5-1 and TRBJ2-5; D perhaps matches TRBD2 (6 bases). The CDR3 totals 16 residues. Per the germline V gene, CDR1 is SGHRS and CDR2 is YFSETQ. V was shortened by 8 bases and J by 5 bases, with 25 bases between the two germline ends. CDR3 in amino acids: CARGLLVGTVQETQYF. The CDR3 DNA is TGCGCCAGAGGACTACTAGTGGGGACCGTCCAGGAGACCCAGTACTTC.

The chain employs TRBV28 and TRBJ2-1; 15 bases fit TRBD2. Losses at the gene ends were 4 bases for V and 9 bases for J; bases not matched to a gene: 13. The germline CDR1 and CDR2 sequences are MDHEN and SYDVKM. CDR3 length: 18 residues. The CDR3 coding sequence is TGTGCCAGCAGTTCGATTCGTGGACTAGCGGGAGGGCCATTTGAGCAGTTCTTC. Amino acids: CASSSIRGLAGGPFEQFF.

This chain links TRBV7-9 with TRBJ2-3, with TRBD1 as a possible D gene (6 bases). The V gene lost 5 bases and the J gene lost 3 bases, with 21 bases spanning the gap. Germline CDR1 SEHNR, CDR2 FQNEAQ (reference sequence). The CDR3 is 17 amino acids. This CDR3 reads CASSIALSQGLTDTQYF. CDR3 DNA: TGTGCCAGCAGCATCGCACTATCACAGGGTTTGACAGATACGCAGTATTTT.

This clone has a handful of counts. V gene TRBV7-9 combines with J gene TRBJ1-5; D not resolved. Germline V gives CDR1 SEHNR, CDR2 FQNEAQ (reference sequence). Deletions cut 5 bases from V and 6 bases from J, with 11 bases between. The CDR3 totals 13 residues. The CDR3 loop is CASSPGGGQPQHF. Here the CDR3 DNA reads TGTGCCAGCAGCCCAGGAGGCGGTCAGCCCCAGCATTTT.

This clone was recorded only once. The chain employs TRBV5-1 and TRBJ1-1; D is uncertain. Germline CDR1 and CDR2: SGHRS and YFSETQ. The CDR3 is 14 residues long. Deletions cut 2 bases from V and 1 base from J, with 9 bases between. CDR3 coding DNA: TGCGCCAGCAGCTTTGAGGGCTGGAACACTGAAGCTTTCTTT. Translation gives CASSFEGWNTEAFF.

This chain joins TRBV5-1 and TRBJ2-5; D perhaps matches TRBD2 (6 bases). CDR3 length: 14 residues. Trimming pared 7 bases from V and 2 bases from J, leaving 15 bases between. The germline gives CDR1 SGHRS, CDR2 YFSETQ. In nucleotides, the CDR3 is TGCGCCAGCCGGTGCGGGGAAACACAAGAGACCCAGTACTTC. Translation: CASRCGETQETQYF.

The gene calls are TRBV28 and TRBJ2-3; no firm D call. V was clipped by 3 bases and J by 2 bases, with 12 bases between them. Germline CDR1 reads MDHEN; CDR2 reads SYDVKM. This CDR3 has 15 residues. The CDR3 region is CASSFSEYSTDTQYF. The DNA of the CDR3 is TGTGCCAGCAGTTTCTCCGAGTACTCCACAGATACGCAGTATTTT.